This note documents a single T cell receptor (beta chain) sequence. This clonotype was counted at least ten times. Its antigen target is currently unknown. No base-level quality is on record; no much larger clone is a single base apart. The TCR beta CDR3 regions were amplified from the RNA transcripts. A first-round RT-PCR of the TCR CDR3 used the HTBI primer set with the Qiagen OneStep RT-PCR kit. A second multiplex PCR round built the libraries, followed by size selection and purification. Libraries were sequenced paired-end with 100 bp reads on an Illumina HiSeq2000. The authors' pipeline ran thus. SOAPnuke was used to process the raw data, throwing out any read that contained adapters or uncalled bases, had a mean Phred below 15, or lacked an exact constant-primer or identifier match. COPE v1.2.5 was used to merge high-quality paired reads, and clonotypes were defined as unique nucleotide sequences. Clonotypes were aligned to IMGT TRBV, TRBD and TRBJ reference segments using MiTCR v1.1. Only V-J combinations with frequency above 0.0001, covering about 99% of repertoires, were analysed. A TCS score was defined as the ratio between F50 (clonal expansion) and ExV (chaos), using BLOSUM62-based TCRdist between CDR3 peptides within each V-J. Welch's t-statistics and random forest reduced around 550 V-J features to about 12, which were used in a naive Bayes classifier (R e1071). Clones were called with MiXCR by TCRdb after fastp trimmed the public reads at Q25, and only in-frame beta chains were retained. Every distinct CDR3 protein forms one entry, paired with its most common genes and DNA. TCRdb's processing, not the authors', yielded these V and J calls. Recorded for this sample are 300,000 to 450,000 distinct CDR3 sequences; around a sixth of them occurred a single time. The ten largest clones represent roughly a quarter of the sample.

The CDR3 numbers 17 residues from cysteine through phenylalanine. Of all the DNA, just the CDR3 is kept, 51 bases in frame from base 1. The V end gives up 1 base and the J end 5 bases, leaving 12 bases in the junction not matched to a gene. CDR1 and CDR2, per the germline V gene, are SGHTA and FQGNSA. The sample originates from a study of T cells in Graves' hyperthyroidism and ophthalmopathy (dated by TCRdb to the late 2010s). Some background on the complete study: Peripheral blood samples were taken at the time of initial diagnosis, prior to any treatment. A discovery cohort of about a hundred patients, 43 with Graves' ophthalmopathy and approximately 57 with stable Graves' hyperthyroidism, was used to find distinguishing TCR V-J signatures. Whether ophthalmopathy could be predicted prospectively was tested in an independent validation cohort made up of about 18 hyperthyroidism patients plus 17 patients who later progressed to ophthalmopathy. The approximately 90 discovery patients were randomly split 7:3 into training and test sets. In more than 5 Graves' hyperthyroidism patients, the study also compared T-cell repertoires from thyroid tissue with T-cell repertoires from blood. Following sampling, methimazole starting at 30 mg daily was given to hyperthyroidism patients, and high-dose intravenous methylprednisolone was given to ophthalmopathy patients. The paper describes TCR Vbeta CDR3 sequencing of 135 peripheral blood samples, made up of 43 ophthalmopathy patients, some 80 hyperthyroidism patients and some 17 progressor patients. Points the paper makes about the study in general: No statistical method was used to set the sample size in advance, and investigators knew the group allocation. In validation, the model predicted progression to ophthalmopathy a median of roughly 6.2 months before onset, with over 60% sensitivity and 72.22% specificity. Most expanded thyroid clonotypes (frequency above 0.001) were also detected in blood, a finding suggesting that blood repertoires may reflect thyroid immune responses. A model built on a 13 V-J signature distinguished ophthalmopathy from stable hyperthyroidism, reaching over 85% sensitivity and about 81% specificity in cross-validation and 80%/75% in testing.

Hyperthyroidism patients were newly diagnosed, with disease duration under 2 months, and aged 18 to 65 years. Patients with uncontrolled infections, other autoimmune diseases, pregnancy or lactation were excluded. Diagnoses were based on clinical symptoms, serum thyroxine and TRAb, thyroid ultrasound and orbital computed tomography. Blood from progressor patients was drawn when they were first diagnosed with hyperthyroidism, before any ophthalmopathy symptoms appeared. PBMCs were isolated from around 10 ml of fresh peripheral blood by Ficoll-Paque density gradient centrifugation. Progressor patients were defined as those initially diagnosed with Graves' hyperthyroidism in whom ophthalmopathy developed during follow-up. Trizol reagent was used to extract total RNA, and RNA quality was then checked on an Agilent 2100 Bioanalyzer.

Rearrangement joined TRBV7-2 to TRBJ2-5, and 8 junctional nucleotides match TRBD1. The specimen sequenced was blood. The receptor's source is a woman aged 18-29 years with Graves' hyperthyroidism that later progressed to Graves' ophthalmopathy. The CDR3 has the sequence CASSLGRTGSWRETQYF. The DNA sequence is as follows: TGTGCCAGCAGCTTAGGAAGGACAGGGTCGTGGAGGGAGACCCAGTACTTC.